This T cell receptor beta chain derives from a study of cytomegalovirus exposure and HLA in healthy donors. At the level of the study: Early released data comprised around 85 million unique TCRs from HLA-typed donors.

Germline V gene data show CDR1 as MNHNS and CDR2 as SASEGT. This CDR3 is 11 amino acids long. The germline V and J ends were trimmed by 6 bases and 10 bases, with 12 bases remaining between them. Regarding the study as a whole: In vitro experiments confirmed that three CMV-associated chains were specific for CMV antigens. The study found most TCR sequences rare, yet found some public TCRs in many donors. There were some V segments, including TRBV6-2 and TRBV6-3, excluded as indistinguishable.

It was with 60 Vbeta and 13 Jbeta primers that the PCR ran. Assay used: immunoSEQ multiplex PCR; TCRdb lists only in-frame clones, some missing. The profile shows about 140,000 clones, approximately 70% of them singletons. This clone was detected only a few times. Its target is unknown. The material sequenced was PBMCs. This chain uses TRBV6-1 with TRBJ1-1; a weak D match, TRBD1 (5 bases). The clonotype comes from a woman aged 25 to 45 in good health and CMV-seronegative. Written as DNA, the CDR3 is TGTGCCAGCAGACGGGACTATGGAGCTTTCTTT. Its translation: CASRRDYGAFF.